Below are 16 T cell receptor beta chains sequenced from a single sample in a study of T cells after yellow fever vaccination. TCRdb processed the 5' RACE reads anew with MiXCR; each CDR3 protein has one entry. The table has hundreds of thousands of distinct CDR3 sequences, under 25% seen once; the top ten hold approximately 14%. This specimen was PBMCs, taken 15 days after the yellow fever booster vaccination. These receptors were obtained from a man aged 30 to 45 who received the YFV17D yellow fever vaccine.

The chain employs TRBV6-2 or TRBV6-3 and TRBJ2-2; no clear D gene. The CDR3 is made up of 12 amino acids. The V end lost 5 bases, the J end lost 6 bases, and 7 bases lay between the germline ends. Germline assignment: CDR1 MNHEY and CDR2 SVGEGT. CDR3 sequence: CASSTWPGELFF. The CDR3, as DNA: TGTGCCAGCAGTACTTGGCCCGGGGAGCTGTTTTTT.

This clonotype has just one count. The chain uses TRBV5-1 and TRBJ2-5; no definite D call. Looked up from germline, CDR1 is SGHRS and CDR2 is YFSETQ. The CDR3 contains 10 residues. Trimming stripped 9 bases from V and 5 bases from J, with 8 bases between. The CDR3 here is CAKEGETQYF. The CDR3 bases are TGCGCCAAGGAAGGGGAGACCCAGTACTTC.

The chain couples TRBV11-2 to TRBJ2-7; tentatively, D is TRBD2 (7 bases). Germline V gives CDR1 SGHAT, CDR2 FQNNGV. The CDR3 spans 19 residues. Between the trimmed V and J ends, which lost 0 bases and 2 bases, there was a span of 23 bases. This chain's CDR3 is CASSLDLEGGPGAPYEQYF. The CDR3 DNA follows: TGTGCCAGCAGCTTAGATCTGGAGGGGGGGCCGGGGGCCCCCTACGAGCAGTACTTC.

In this sample, this clonotype turned up a few times. The genes are TRBV20-1 and TRBJ1-4; a weak D match, TRBD1 (5 bases). V was cut by 3 bases and J by 5 bases, with 13 bases left in between. Germline V CDR1 and CDR2: DFQATT, SNEGSKA (reference sequence). The CDR3 has 14 residues. The DNA of the CDR3 is TGCAGTGCTAGGGGGGGAAGGGAGAATGAAAAACTGTTTTTT. The encoded protein is CSARGGRENEKLFF.

The genes are TRBV4-2 and TRBJ2-7; D ambiguous. The germline V gene encodes CDR1 LGHNA and CDR2 YNFKEQ. There are 16 residues in the CDR3. With 2 bases removed from V and 2 bases from J, the gap between germline ends came to 16 bases. The CDR3 spells CASSQPLGGTTYEQYF. The CDR3 DNA is TGTGCCAGCAGCCAACCACTGGGCGGTACTACCTACGAGCAGTACTTC.

This clonotype has just a few counts. The rearrangement links TRBV10-3 to TRBJ1-6; 7 nucleotides agree with TRBD1. The CDR3 has 14 amino acids. The germline gives CDR1 ENHRY, CDR2 SYGVKD. After removal of 6 bases from V and 7 bases from J, the junction contained 6 bases not matched to a gene. The CDR3 region has the DNA TGTGCCATCAGGACCGGGACAGCAAATTCACCCCTCCACTTT. Residues: CAIRTGTANSPLHF.

This clonotype occurred a few times. The chain recombines TRBV20-1 with TRBJ1-5, with D unresolved. The germline CDR1 and CDR2 sequences are DFQATT and SNEGSKA (reference sequence). This CDR3 region has 16 residues. The V end was cut by 5 bases, the J end by 0 bases, with 17 bases between. The CDR3 DNA is TGCAGTGCTGCCCGGAAGGCGTCTTATAGCAATCAGCCCCAGCATTTT. Residues: CSAARKASYSNQPQHF.

The gene calls are TRBV5-1 and TRBJ2-5; TRBD2 agrees at 9 bases. Losses at the gene ends were 3 bases for V and 2 bases for J; bases not matched to a gene: 8. The CDR3 extends over 16 amino acids. The germline V gene encodes CDR1 SGHRS and CDR2 YFSETQ. The CDR3 here is CASSSLGLAGQETQYF. CDR3 DNA sequence: TGCGCCAGCAGCTCATTGGGGCTAGCGGGACAAGAGACCCAGTACTTC.

This clonotype was picked up a small number of times. In DNA form, the CDR3 reads TGTGCCAGCAGCCAGGGACTCGCACGAGAGACCCAGTACTTC. Protein sequence: CASSQGLARETQYF. This chain uses TRBV7-2 with TRBJ2-5, with D possibly TRBD2 on 6 matching bases. This CDR3 is 14 amino acids long. Trimming shortened V by 5 bases and J by 4 bases, and 14 bases separated the two germline ends. CDR1 SGHTA and CDR2 FQGNSA come from the germline V gene.

This chain joins TRBV24-1 and TRBJ1-2, with 7 bases identical to TRBD1. With V trimmed by 3 bases and J by 4 bases, 4 bases remained unmatched. The CDR3 spans 14 residues. Germline V gene lookup returns CDR1 KGHDR and CDR2 SFDVKD. CDR3 sequence reads: CATSDRQGFYGYTF. The CDR3 DNA follows: TGTGCCACCAGTGATCGACAGGGTTTCTATGGCTACACCTTC.

This clonotype has more than one count but fewer than ten. The V and J genes are TRBV7-2 and TRBJ2-1, with 13 nucleotides matching TRBD2. V was clipped by 5 bases and J by 9 bases; unmatched bases: 7. Germline loops: CDR1 SGHTA, CDR2 FQGNSA. This CDR3 spans 15 amino acids. CDR3 amino acids: CASSRGLAGVGEQFF. The CDR3 DNA sequence: TGTGCCAGCAGCCGCGGACTAGCGGGAGTGGGTGAGCAGTTCTTC.

The genes are TRBV9 and TRBJ2-7, with 7 bases that match TRBD1. The CDR3 has 15 residues. The germline CDR1 and CDR2 sequences are SGDLS and YYNGEE. The ends lost 0 bases at V and 3 bases at J; junction bases unmatched: 6. The CDR3 protein is CASSVVGTDYYEQYF. The CDR3 coding sequence is TGTGCCAGCAGCGTAGTGGGGACAGACTACTACGAGCAGTACTTC.

This clonotype was detected only a few times. The chain has TRBV6-5 and TRBJ2-1; 8 positions match TRBD2. The germline V gene encodes CDR1 MNHEY and CDR2 SVGAGI. J was trimmed by 8 bases and V by 0 bases; bases with no gene match: 3. The CDR3 has 14 amino acids. The CDR3 loop reads CASSYSREGDEQFF. CDR3 bases: TGTGCCAGCAGTTACTCCCGGGAGGGGGATGAGCAGTTCTTC.

This clonotype was seen a handful of times. The gene calls are TRBV29-1 and TRBJ2-1, with D hard to call. Per the germline V gene, CDR1 is SQVTM and CDR2 is ANQGSEA. The CDR3 runs 11 residues. V was clipped by 6 bases and J by 9 bases, with 12 bases between them. CDR3 bases: TGCAGCGTCAGCGAAAAGGGTGAGCAGTTCTTC. This gives the protein CSVSEKGEQFF.

This clonotype has just a few counts. This rearrangement joins TRBV4-2 to TRBJ2-7, with TRBD1 as a possible D gene (6 bases). Per the germline V gene, CDR1 is LGHNA and CDR2 is YNFKEQ. Trimming shortened V by 4 bases and J by 2 bases, and 12 bases separated the two germline ends. This CDR3 is built from 14 residues. The CDR3 nucleotides are TGTGCCAGCAGCCCAATGGACAGAGCCTACGAGCAGTACTTC. It encodes CASSPMDRAYEQYF.

In its sample, this clonotype was seen a few times. This chain links TRBV5-1 with TRBJ2-3, with D perhaps assigned TRBD1 or TRBD2 (6 bases each). CDR1 is SGHRS and CDR2 is YFSETQ in the germline V gene. V was pared by 0 bases and J by 4 bases, with 9 bases between. The CDR3 is 14 residues long. The CDR3 protein is CASSLGGAPDTQYF. The CDR3 DNA reads as TGCGCCAGCAGCTTGGGGGGGGCCCCAGATACGCAGTATTTT.